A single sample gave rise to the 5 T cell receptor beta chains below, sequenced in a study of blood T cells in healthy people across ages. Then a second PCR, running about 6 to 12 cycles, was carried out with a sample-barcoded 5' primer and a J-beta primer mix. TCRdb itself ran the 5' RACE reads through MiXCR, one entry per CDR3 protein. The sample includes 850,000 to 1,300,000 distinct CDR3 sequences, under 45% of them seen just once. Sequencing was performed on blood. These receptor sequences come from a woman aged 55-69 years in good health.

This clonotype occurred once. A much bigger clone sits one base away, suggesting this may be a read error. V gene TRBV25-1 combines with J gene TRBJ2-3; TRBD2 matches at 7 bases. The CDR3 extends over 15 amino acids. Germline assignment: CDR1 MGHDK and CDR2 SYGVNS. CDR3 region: CAGSEEGGRQDTQYF. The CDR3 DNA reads TGTGCCGGCAGTGAAGAGGGCGGGAGACAAGATACGCAGTATTTT.

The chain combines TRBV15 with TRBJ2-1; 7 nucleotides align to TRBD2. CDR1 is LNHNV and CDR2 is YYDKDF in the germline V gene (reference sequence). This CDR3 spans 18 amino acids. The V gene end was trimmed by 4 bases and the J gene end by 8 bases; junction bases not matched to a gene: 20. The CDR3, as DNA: TGTGCCACCAGCAACCGTGGGGTGGGGGGGGGGACCTCCTATGAGCAGTTCTTC. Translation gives CATSNRGVGGGTSYEQFF.

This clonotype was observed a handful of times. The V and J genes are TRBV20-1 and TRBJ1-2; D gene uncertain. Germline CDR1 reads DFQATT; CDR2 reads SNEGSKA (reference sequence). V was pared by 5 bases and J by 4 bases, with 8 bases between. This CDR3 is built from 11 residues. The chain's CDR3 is CSAEGIYGYTF. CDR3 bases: TGCAGTGCTGAAGGAATCTATGGCTACACCTTC.

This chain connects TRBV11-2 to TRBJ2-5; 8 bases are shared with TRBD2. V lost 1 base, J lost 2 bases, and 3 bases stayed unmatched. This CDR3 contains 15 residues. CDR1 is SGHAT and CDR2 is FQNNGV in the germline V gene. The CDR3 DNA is TGTGCCAGCAGCTTAGCGGGACTAGAACAAGAGACCCAGTACTTC. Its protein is CASSLAGLEQETQYF.

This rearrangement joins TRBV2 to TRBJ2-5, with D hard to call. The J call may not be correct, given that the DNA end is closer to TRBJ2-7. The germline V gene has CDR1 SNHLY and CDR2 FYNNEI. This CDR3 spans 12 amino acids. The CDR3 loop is CASNDGLYEQYF. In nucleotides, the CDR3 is TGTGCCAGCAATGACGGGCTCTACGAGCAGTACTTC.